This T cell receptor beta chain was sequenced for a study of OX40 agonist ivuxolimab in advanced cancers. Looking at the study overall: Recorded diagnoses for dose-escalation patients were hepatocellular carcinoma, melanoma, renal cell or head and neck cancer.

This table comes from immunoSEQ multiplex PCR, and its TCRdb copy is limited to in-frame clones, with some not included. The table records more than 60,000 clones, approximately 90% of them present only once. The source was CD4+ or CD8+ T cells sorted from blood, collected in a trial of the OX40 agonist ivuxolimab. The TCR was taken from an adult with an advanced solid tumor such as melanoma, head and neck, liver or kidney cancer.

The CDR3 spells CASSGTSGRAGELFF. In nucleotides, the CDR3 is TGTGCCAGCAGTGGGACTAGCGGGAGGGCCGGGGAGCTGTTTTTT. This chain joins TRBV2 and TRBJ2-2, with TRBD2 matching over 15 bases. CDR1 and CDR2 (germline): SNHLY, FYNNEI. With 4 bases clipped from V and 6 bases from J, the junction kept 0 bases outside the gene matches. The CDR3 sequence is 15 residues long.